Listed below are T cell receptor beta chains from one sample, sequenced in a study of T cell responses to AZD1222 COVID-19 vaccine. The repertoire was sequenced with immunoSEQ multiplex PCR; TCRdb's copy has only in-frame clones and lacks some. In the table there are around 270,000 clones, around 93% of which are singletons. Material: peripheral blood, obtained 28 days after the second AZD1222 dose. The receptors originated from an adult who received the AZD1222 COVID-19 vaccine. The CDR3 runs from the conserved cysteine through the conserved F or W. D genes are given only for firm matches. Rows may omit the clone size; those that give it use once, few, many or a size class.

abundance	j_gene	v_gene	d_gene	CDR3nt	CDR3aa
.	TRBJ2-2	TRBV15	.	TGTGCCACCAGCCGGAACAGGCAGTCCACCGGGGAGCTGTTTTTT	CATSRNRQSTGELFF
.	TRBJ1-2	TRBV16	.	TGTGCCAGCAGCCAATCGCGGGGGGCAGGCTACACCTTC	CASSQSRGAGYTF
.	TRBJ2-5	TRBV5-1	.	TGCGCCAGCAAGGCAGACCAAGAGACCCAGTACTTC	CASKADQETQYF
.	TRBJ1-5	TRBV5-1	.	TGCGCCAGCAGCCCGGGATTGGGGCAAGGGGGTCAGCATTTT	CASSPGLGQGGQHF
.	TRBJ2-3	TRBV18	.	TGTGCCAGCTCACCGAATGAGGGAGATACGCAGTATTTT	CASSPNEGDTQYF
.	TRBJ1-5	TRBV10-2	.	TGCGCCAGCAGTGAGTCGAAGGGGGTTAGCAATCAGCCCCAGCATTTT	CASSESKGVSNQPQHF
once	TRBJ2-3	TRBV5-1	TRBD2	TGCGCCAGCAGTTCCGGGACTAGCGGGGGAAATACGCAGTATTTT	CASSSGTSGGNTQYF
.	TRBJ2-5	TRBV24-1	.	TGTGCCACCAGTGATTCGGACAGATATCAAGAGACCCAGTACTTC	CATSDSDRYQETQYF
.	TRBJ1-2	TRBV6-5	TRBD1	TGTGCCAGCAGCCGGACAGGGAGCCATGGCTACACCTTC	CASSRTGSHGYTF
.	TRBJ2-2	TRBV4-2	TRBD1	TGTGCCAGCAGCCCAGACAGGGGGCAGACCACCGGGGAGCTGTTTTTT	CASSPDRGQTTGELFF
.	TRBJ2-7	TRBV6-5	TRBD1	TGTGCCAGCAGTTATTCCGGGACAGGGGGCGATGGGCAGTACTTC	CASSYSGTGGDGQYF
.	TRBJ1-2	TRBV18	.	TGTGCCAGCTCTCACCCCTCGGGCTATGGCTACACCTTC	CASSHPSGYGYTF
.	TRBJ2-3	TRBV9	.	TGTGCCAGCAGCGTTTGGACCGGGAGCACAGATACGCAGTATTTT	CASSVWTGSTDTQYF
.	TRBJ1-4	TRBV7-9	TRBD1	TGTGCCAGCAGCCCGGAGGGACAGGGGGACGAAAAACTGTTTTTT	CASSPEGQGDEKLFF
.	TRBJ2-7	TRBV5-1	.	TGCGCCAGCAGCTTGGCTAAATCGGGCGAGCAGTACTTC	CASSLAKSGEQYF
once	TRBJ1-2	TRBV7-8	.	TGTGCCAGCAGCTTAGCAAGGGAGGAGGGCTATGGCTACACCTTC	CASSLAREEGYGYTF
.	TRBJ1-1	TRBV9	.	TGTGCCAGCAGCGTAGGAGGGCTGACTGAAGCTTTCTTT	CASSVGGLTEAFF
.	TRBJ1-2	TRBV5-4	TRBD1	TGTGCCAGCAGCAAAGGACAGGAAGGGGTCTATGGCTACACCTTC	CASSKGQEGVYGYTF
.	TRBJ2-7	TRBV25-1	TRBD1	TGTGCCAGCAGTGAATTGGGGACAGGGCCCCTTGAGCAGTACTTC	CASSELGTGPLEQYF
.	TRBJ2-7	TRBV11-3	TRBD2	TGTGCCAGCAGCTTAGATAGGTGGACTAGCGCACACTCCTACGAGCAGTACTTC	CASSLDRWTSAHSYEQYF
.	TRBJ2-7	TRBV6-5	.	TGTGCCAGCAGTTACCAAGGCAGATCCTACGAGCAGTACTTC	CASSYQGRSYEQYF
.	TRBJ1-1	TRBV15	.	TGTGCCACCAGCATGGTGAACACTGAAGCTTTCTTT	CATSMVNTEAFF
once	TRBJ1-5	TRBV28	.	TGTGCCAGCAGTTTAGCAGGGAGCGGCAATCAGCCCCAGCATTTT	CASSLAGSGNQPQHF
.	TRBJ1-1	TRBV5-1	TRBD1	TGCGCCAGCAGCTTGTGGGACAGTTCGAACACTGAAGCTTTCTTT	CASSLWDSSNTEAFF
.	TRBJ1-6	TRBV28	TRBD1	TGTGCCAGCAGGGATCAGACAGGGAAAGTAGGGAATTCACCCCTCCACTTT	CASRDQTGKVGNSPLHF
.	TRBJ2-2	TRBV5-1	.	TGCGCCAGCAGCTTGTCCAGGAGGGACACCGGGGAGCTGTTTTTT	CASSLSRRDTGELFF
.	TRBJ2-2	TRBV5-6	.	TGTGCCAGCAGCCTCATGGAAGGCGGGGAGCTGTTTTTT	CASSLMEGGELFF
.	TRBJ1-2	TRBV25-1	.	TGTGCCAGCAGTGTAGGACGGAACTATGGCTACACCTTC	CASSVGRNYGYTF
.	TRBJ2-7	TRBV11-2	.	TGTGCCAGCAGCTCCCCATTAGGCCCAGCCAGTACCTACGAGCAGTACTTC	CASSSPLGPASTYEQYF
.	TRBJ2-2	TRBV7-3	TRBD1	TGTGCCAGCAGCTCCCAAGGACAGGTTAACACCGGGGAGCTGTTTTTT	CASSSQGQVNTGELFF
.	TRBJ1-5	TRBV19	.	TGTGCCAGTACCCGACGTGTGAGCAATCAGCCCCAGCATTTT	CASTRRVSNQPQHF
.	TRBJ1-1	TRBV7-9	.	TGTGCCAGCAGCTTGGAGAGGAACACTGAAGCTTTCTTT	CASSLERNTEAFF
.	TRBJ1-1	TRBV28	.	TGTGCCAGCACTCCGAGGGGGACTGAAGCTTTCTTT	CASTPRGTEAFF
.	TRBJ2-5	TRBV2	TRBD2	TGTGCCAGCAGGTCACTAGCGGTACAGACCCAGTACTTC	CASRSLAVQTQYF
.	TRBJ1-1	TRBV7-9	.	TGTGCCAGCAGCTTGGTCCGTTGGCAGGACACTGAAGCTTTCTTT	CASSLVRWQDTEAFF
once	TRBJ1-1	TRBV5-6	TRBD1	TGTGCCAGCAGTCCTCGCCCAACAGGGGGTACTGAAGCTTTCTTT	CASSPRPTGGTEAFF
.	TRBJ1-2	TRBV4-1	TRBD1	TGCGCCAGCAGCCAAGATACAGGGGGCTATGGCTACACCTTC	CASSQDTGGYGYTF
.	TRBJ2-1	TRBV9	.	TGTGCCAGCAGCGTAGATGTCAGAAGCTCCTACAATGAGCAGTTCTTC	CASSVDVRSSYNEQFF
once	TRBJ2-1	TRBV7-6	.	TGTGCCAGCAGCCTGGAGGGTTCCTACAATGAGCAGTTCTTC	CASSLEGSYNEQFF
once	TRBJ2-2	TRBV9	TRBD2	TGTGCCAGCAGCGTAGGCCTGGGACTAGCGGGAGGAGGGGAGCTGTTTTTT	CASSVGLGLAGGGELFF
.	TRBJ1-1	TRBV12-5	.	TGTGCTAGTGGTTTGTCATTTACAGGGTACGCTTTCTTT	CASGLSFTGYAFF